Shown below are 18 T cell receptor beta chains from a single sample sequenced in a study of cytomegalovirus exposure and HLA in healthy donors. Primers included in the PCR were 60 Vbeta and 13 Jbeta primers. Clones were sequenced by immunoSEQ multiplex PCR, and TCRdb holds only the in-frame ones, with some missing. Among some 70,000 clones listed, just over 65% were seen once. Material: PBMCs. Receptor source: a woman aged 30 to 39 in good health and CMV-seronegative.

The chain employs TRBV30 and TRBJ2-1; 8 positions match TRBD2. Germline lookup yields CDR1 GTSNPN and CDR2 SVGIG (reference sequence). Trimming removed 8 bases from V and 4 bases from J; junction bases left unmatched: 7. This CDR3 is built from 13 residues. The chain's CDR3 is CARSSGLYNEQFF. In nucleotides, the CDR3 is TGTGCCCGATCTAGCGGGTTATACAATGAGCAGTTCTTC.

The rearrangement joins TRBV19 to TRBJ1-2; perhaps TRBD1 as D (6 bases). The length of the CDR3 is 14 residues. V lost 1 base and J 1 base, leaving 7 bases between the germline ends. CDR1 is LNHDA, CDR2 SQIVND, per germline (reference sequence). CDR3 in amino acids: CASSIGTVNYGYTF. In DNA form, the CDR3 reads TGTGCCAGTAGTATAGGGACAGTTAACTATGGCTACACCTTC.

The table lists this clone with a few counts. The chain has TRBV2 and TRBJ2-1; no definite D call. V lost 5 bases and J 9 bases, leaving 11 bases between the germline ends. Germline V CDR1 and CDR2: SNHLY, FYNNEI. There are 12 residues in the CDR3. CDR3 in DNA: TGTGCCAGCAGTCCTGACAAGCCTGAGCAGTTCTTC. Residues: CASSPDKPEQFF. Based on the CDR3 plus reference TRBV2 and TRBJ2-1, the full variable domain is EPEVTQTPSHQVTQMGQEVILRCVPISNHLYFYWYRQILGQKVEFLVSFYNNEISEKSEIFDDQFSVERPDGSNFTLKIRSTKLEDSAMYFCASSPDKPEQFFGPGTRLTVL.

The chain couples TRBV5-4 to TRBJ1-4, with TRBD1 as a possible D gene (5 bases). CDR1 SGHNT and CDR2 YYREEE come from the germline V gene (reference sequence). The CDR3 length is 14 residues. V lost 2 bases, J lost 7 bases, and 12 bases lay in between. The CDR3 bases are TGTGCCAGCAGCTTCCCGGGTAGGGGTGAAAAACTGTTTTTT. Translation: CASSFPGRGEKLFF.

The chain couples TRBV5-8 to TRBJ1-4; 10 positions match TRBD1. Germline CDR1 reads SGHTS; CDR2 reads YDEGEE. V lost 3 bases to trimming and J lost 0 bases; unmatched junction nucleotides: 2. CDR3 size: 16 residues. CDR3 protein: CASSSGTGATNEKLFF. CDR3 sequence (DNA): TGTGCCAGCAGCTCGGGGACAGGGGCAACTAATGAAAAACTGTTTTTT.

This clone came up a few times. The J gene is TRBJ2-7, the V gene TRBV29-1, with 7 bases fitting TRBD1. Trimming at V came to 3 bases and at J to 2 bases, leaving 4 bases not matched to a gene. Germline-derived CDR1 and CDR2 are SQVTM and ANQGSEA. The CDR3 spans 13 residues. This CDR3 is CSVDGTAPYEQYF. CDR3 nucleotide sequence: TGCAGCGTTGACGGGACAGCGCCCTACGAGCAGTACTTC.

This chain links TRBV25-1 with TRBJ1-2; no definite D call. CDR1 is MGHDK and CDR2 is SYGVNS in the germline V gene. This CDR3 is built from 14 residues. V gave up 6 bases and J gave up 7 bases, with 18 bases separating them. In nucleotides, the CDR3 is TGTGCCAGCAGCTATATATGGGAAAGCGGTGGCTACACCTTC. Encoded protein: CASSYIWESGGYTF.

This clone was seen a single time. The rearrangement uses TRBV18 and TRBJ2-5; 10 nucleotides align to TRBD2. J lost 4 bases, V lost 2 bases, and 13 bases had no gene match. Germline V gene sequence: CDR1 KGHSH, CDR2 LQKENI. This CDR3 has 18 residues. DNA of the CDR3: TGTGCCAGCTCACCAATCGCTAGCGGGGGCGCCTTGGGAGAGACCCAGTACTTC. The encoded protein is CASSPIASGGALGETQYF.

The CDR3 here is CASSYSYEQYF. The CDR3 region has the DNA TGTGCCAGCAGTTACTCCTACGAGCAGTACTTC. The chain links TRBV11-1 to TRBJ2-7; D unclear. V lost 6 bases and J lost 0, with 3 bases in between. Germline loops: CDR1 SGHAT, CDR2 FQDESV (reference sequence). The CDR3 has 11 amino acids.

V is TRBV5-8 and J is TRBJ1-1; no firm D call. Trimming cost V 0 bases and J 4 bases, with 10 bases left between them. Germline CDR1 is SGHTS and CDR2 is YDEGEE. The length of the CDR3 is 14 residues. The CDR3 protein is CASSLVVVFTEAFF. The CDR3 nucleotides are TGTGCCAGCAGCTTGGTCGTTGTTTTCACTGAAGCTTTCTTT.

CDR3 DNA: TGTGCCAGCAGCCCTCGCAGGGCTTCCTACGAGCAGTACTTC. It yields the protein CASSPRRASYEQYF. The chain uses TRBV7-2 and TRBJ2-7, with D perhaps TRBD1 (5 bases). This CDR3 comprises 14 residues. Germline V gives CDR1 SGHTA, CDR2 FQGNSA. V dropped 5 bases and J dropped 1 base, with 12 bases sitting between them.

This rearrangement joins TRBV9 to TRBJ2-3; 9 bases align to TRBD2. Germline V gene lookup returns CDR1 SGDLS and CDR2 YYNGEE. Trimming took 0 bases from V and 1 from J; bases not matched to a gene: 9. This CDR3 region has 18 residues. The CDR3 loop is CASSVASGGGARTDTQYF. The CDR3 DNA reads TGTGCCAGCAGCGTAGCCTCGGGCGGGGGGGCCCGCACAGATACGCAGTATTTT.

The chain carries TRBV21-1 and TRBJ2-7; TRBD2 is the table's D call and was not checked against the DNA. TRBV21-1 is described as a pseudogene. CDR3 length equals 15 residues. CDR3 loop: CASSNLRPSSYEQYF. The CDR3 DNA follows: TGTGCCAGCAGCAATCTGAGGCCGAGTTCCTACGAGCAGTACTTC.

The chain carries TRBV27 and TRBJ2-3, with 12 bases identical to TRBD1. This CDR3 spans 15 amino acids. CDR1 is MNHEY and CDR2 is SMNVEV in the germline V gene (reference sequence). V lost 6 bases to trimming and J lost 7 bases; unmatched junction nucleotides: 8. The CDR3: CASSLGTGGVNTQYF. The DNA of the CDR3 is TGTGCCAGCAGCCTAGGGACAGGGGGCGTGAATACGCAGTATTTT.

This sequence joins TRBV5-1 and TRBJ1-1, with 7 bases aligning to TRBD1. V trimming: 7 bases; J trimming: 3 bases; junction bases outside the gene matches: 12. This CDR3 region has 15 residues. Germline V gene data show CDR1 as SGHRS and CDR2 as YFSETQ. The CDR3 here is CASSTTGQWDTEAFF. The CDR3 coding sequence is TGCGCCAGCTCGACCACGGGACAGTGGGACACTGAAGCTTTCTTT.

This clone turned up a few times. This chain joins TRBV6-6 and TRBJ2-7, with 8 nucleotides matching TRBD1. Germline V gene lookup returns CDR1 MNHNY and CDR2 SVGAGI (reference sequence). The CDR3 consists of 13 residues. The ends lost 6 bases at V and 3 bases at J; junction bases unmatched: 4. CDR3 nucleotides: TGTGCCAGCAGCAAAACAGGGGGCTACGAGCAGTACTTC. The encoded protein is CASSKTGGYEQYF.

This clone was seen more than once but under ten times. The V call is TRBV7-2, the J call TRBJ1-5; D call uncertain. The V and J ends lost 4 bases and 2 bases respectively, with 12 bases between them. The germline V gene has CDR1 SGHTA and CDR2 FQGNSA. This CDR3 has 15 amino acids. In DNA, the CDR3 is TGTGCCAGCAGCTCGAGGGAGGATGGCAATCAGCCCCAGCATTTT. It specifies CASSSREDGNQPQHF.

The chain recombines TRBV5-4 with TRBJ2-1; maybe TRBD2 (6 bases). V was shortened by 1 base and J by 7 bases, with 18 bases between the two germline ends. Germline CDR1 reads SGHNT; CDR2 reads YYREEE (reference sequence). This CDR3 has 16 residues. The CDR3 loop is CASSLSGWVGQNEQFF. The CDR3 nucleotides are TGTGCCAGCAGCTTGAGCGGGTGGGTAGGGCAAAATGAGCAGTTCTTC.